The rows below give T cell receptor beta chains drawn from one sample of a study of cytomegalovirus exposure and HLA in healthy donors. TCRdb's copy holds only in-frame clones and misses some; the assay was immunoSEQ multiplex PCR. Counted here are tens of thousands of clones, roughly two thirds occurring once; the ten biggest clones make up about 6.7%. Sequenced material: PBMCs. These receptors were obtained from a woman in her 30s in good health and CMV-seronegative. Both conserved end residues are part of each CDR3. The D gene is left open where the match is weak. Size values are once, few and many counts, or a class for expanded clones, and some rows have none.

cdr3_aa: CASSFSRAGGAQYF
cdr3_nt: TGTGCCAGCAGCTTCTCCAGGGCTGGAGGGGCCCAGTACTTC
clone_size: -
j_call: TRBJ2-5
v_call: TRBV5-6
d_call: -

cdr3_aa: CASSLGTPYSGELFF
cdr3_nt: TGTGCCAGCAGCTTAGGTACTCCTTACAGCGGGGAGCTGTTTTTT
clone_size: -
j_call: TRBJ2-2
v_call: TRBV7-6
d_call: -

cdr3_aa: CASSFDRSSYNEQFF
cdr3_nt: TGTGCCAGCAGCTTCGACAGGAGCTCCTACAATGAGCAGTTCTTC
clone_size: -
j_call: TRBJ2-1
v_call: TRBV7-9
d_call: -

cdr3_aa: CASSLSPGNQETQYF
cdr3_nt: TGTGCCAGCTCACTGTCACCAGGGAACCAAGAGACCCAGTACTTC
clone_size: -
j_call: TRBJ2-5
v_call: TRBV18
d_call: -

cdr3_aa: CAISESKLEAEAFF
cdr3_nt: TGTGCCATCAGTGAGTCGAAGTTAGAAGCCGAAGCTTTCTTT
clone_size: -
j_call: TRBJ1-1
v_call: TRBV10-3
d_call: -

cdr3_aa: CASSESESVQETQYF
cdr3_nt: TGCGCCAGCAGTGAGTCTGAGTCGGTCCAAGAGACCCAGTACTTC
clone_size: once
j_call: TRBJ2-5
v_call: TRBV10-1
d_call: -

cdr3_aa: CASSLGSGAPYEQYF
cdr3_nt: TGTGCCAGCAGCTTAGGGAGTGGGGCGCCCTACGAGCAGTACTTC
clone_size: -
j_call: TRBJ2-7
v_call: TRBV11-2
d_call: -

cdr3_aa: CASSPPGDYEQFF
cdr3_nt: TGTGCCAGCAGCCCCCCAGGGGATTACGAGCAGTTCTTC
clone_size: -
j_call: TRBJ2-1
v_call: TRBV11-2
d_call: -

cdr3_aa: CASSRGVAETQYF
cdr3_nt: TGTGCCAGCAGCCGGGGGGTAGCAGAGACCCAGTACTTC
clone_size: -
j_call: TRBJ2-5
v_call: TRBV5-4
d_call: TRBD2

cdr3_aa: CASSGLAGGGYTF
cdr3_nt: TGCGCCAGCAGCGGCCTGGCGGGCGGTGGCTACACCTTC
clone_size: -
j_call: TRBJ1-2
v_call: TRBV5-1
d_call: -

cdr3_aa: CASRQTGAYEKLFF
cdr3_nt: TGTGCCAGCAGGCAGACAGGGGCTTATGAAAAACTGTTTTTT
clone_size: once
j_call: TRBJ1-4
v_call: TRBV28
d_call: TRBD1

cdr3_aa: CASTLTGGEAFF
cdr3_nt: TGTGCCAGCACCCTGACAGGAGGTGAAGCTTTCTTT
clone_size: -
j_call: TRBJ1-1
v_call: TRBV7-8
d_call: -

cdr3_aa: CASGQGGTEAFF
cdr3_nt: TGTGCCAGTGGACAGGGCGGGACTGAAGCTTTCTTT
clone_size: -
j_call: TRBJ1-1
v_call: TRBV19
d_call: TRBD1

cdr3_aa: CASSFLATEAFF
cdr3_nt: TGTGCCAGCAGTTTCCTAGCGACTGAAGCTTTCTTT
clone_size: -
j_call: TRBJ1-1
v_call: TRBV28
d_call: -

cdr3_aa: CASSGGGSYNEQFF
cdr3_nt: TGTGCCAGCAGTGGGGGCGGCTCCTACAATGAGCAGTTCTTC
clone_size: -
j_call: TRBJ2-1
v_call: TRBV25-1
d_call: -

cdr3_aa: CASSPGQGISPLHF
cdr3_nt: TGCGCCAGCAGCCCCGGACAGGGGATTTCACCCCTCCACTTT
clone_size: -
j_call: TRBJ1-6
v_call: TRBV10-2
d_call: TRBD1

cdr3_aa: CASRMRDSIYEQYF
cdr3_nt: TGTGCCAGCCGAATGCGGGACTCCATCTACGAGCAGTACTTC
clone_size: -
j_call: TRBJ2-7
v_call: TRBV11-2
d_call: -

cdr3_aa: CASSLAGPVTQETQYF
cdr3_nt: TGTGCCAGCAGCTTGGCCGGTCCCGTTACCCAAGAGACCCAGTACTTC
clone_size: -
j_call: TRBJ2-5
v_call: TRBV5-4
d_call: -

cdr3_aa: CASRSPQRDILYEQYF
cdr3_nt: TGTGCCAGCAGGTCACCCCAACGGGATATTCTTTACGAGCAGTACTTC
clone_size: -
j_call: TRBJ2-7
v_call: TRBV6-6
d_call: -

cdr3_aa: CASSLGRGSTEAFF
cdr3_nt: TGTGCCAGCAGCTTGGGCAGGGGCTCCACTGAAGCTTTCTTT
clone_size: -
j_call: TRBJ1-1
v_call: TRBV5-4
d_call: -

cdr3_aa: CASMIRGTEAFF
cdr3_nt: TGTGCCAGCATGATCAGAGGGACTGAAGCTTTCTTT
clone_size: -
j_call: TRBJ1-1
v_call: TRBV2
d_call: -

cdr3_aa: CASSPITTGTGKSPLHF
cdr3_nt: TGTGCCAGCTCACCAATTACGACCGGGACAGGGAAATCACCCCTCCACTTT
clone_size: -
j_call: TRBJ1-6
v_call: TRBV18
d_call: TRBD1

cdr3_aa: CSSQGAVTGELFF
cdr3_nt: TGCAGCTCCCAGGGGGCGGTCACCGGGGAGCTGTTTTTT
clone_size: -
j_call: TRBJ2-2
v_call: TRBV29-1
d_call: TRBD1

cdr3_aa: CASSASFSSEAFF
cdr3_nt: TGTGCCAGCAGTGCTTCCTTTAGCAGCGAAGCTTTCTTT
clone_size: few
j_call: TRBJ1-1
v_call: TRBV11-2
d_call: -

cdr3_aa: CASSPQPWGDPEQFF
cdr3_nt: TGTGCCAGCTCACCCCAGCCCTGGGGGGACCCCGAGCAGTTCTTC
clone_size: -
j_call: TRBJ2-1
v_call: TRBV18
d_call: -

cdr3_aa: CAIRQGLDTEAFF
cdr3_nt: TGTGCCATCAGACAGGGATTGGACACTGAAGCTTTCTTT
clone_size: -
j_call: TRBJ1-1
v_call: TRBV10-3
d_call: -

cdr3_aa: CASTLGDSSYNEQFF
cdr3_nt: TGCGCCAGCACCCTGGGGGACAGCTCCTACAATGAGCAGTTCTTC
clone_size: -
j_call: TRBJ2-1
v_call: TRBV5-1
d_call: TRBD1

cdr3_aa: CASSPGQGEGYTF
cdr3_nt: TGTGCCAGCAGCCCCGGACAGGGTGAGGGCTACACCTTC
clone_size: -
j_call: TRBJ1-2
v_call: TRBV9
d_call: TRBD1

cdr3_aa: CASSLEVPGRSGELFF
cdr3_nt: TGCGCCAGCAGCTTGGAAGTCCCAGGGAGGTCCGGGGAGCTGTTTTTT
clone_size: few
j_call: TRBJ2-2
v_call: TRBV5-1
d_call: -

cdr3_aa: CASSFASGSSYEQYF
cdr3_nt: TGTGCCAGCAGTTTCGCTAGCGGGAGCTCCTACGAGCAGTACTTC
clone_size: -
j_call: TRBJ2-7
v_call: TRBV6-5
d_call: TRBD2

cdr3_aa: CASSLKLAGASYNEQFF
cdr3_nt: TGCGCCAGCAGCTTGAAGTTAGCGGGAGCTTCCTACAATGAGCAGTTCTTC
clone_size: -
j_call: TRBJ2-1
v_call: TRBV5-1
d_call: TRBD2

cdr3_aa: CASSVAQSYPYNEQFF
cdr3_nt: TGTGCCAGCAGCGTAGCTCAGTCATATCCCTACAATGAGCAGTTCTTC
clone_size: -
j_call: TRBJ2-1
v_call: TRBV9
d_call: -

cdr3_aa: CASSRKTGTGGTDTQYF
cdr3_nt: TGCGCCAGCAGCCGTAAAACCGGGACAGGGGGGACAGATACGCAGTATTTT
clone_size: -
j_call: TRBJ2-3
v_call: TRBV4-3
d_call: TRBD1

cdr3_aa: CASSLAGGLSNQPQHF
cdr3_nt: TGTGCCAGCAGCTTGGCTGGGGGACTTAGCAATCAGCCCCAGCATTTT
clone_size: -
j_call: TRBJ1-5
v_call: TRBV5-6
d_call: -

cdr3_aa: CASRVTGNTGELFF
cdr3_nt: TGTGCCAGTAGAGTTACAGGGAACACCGGGGAGCTGTTTTTT
clone_size: -
j_call: TRBJ2-2
v_call: TRBV19
d_call: -

cdr3_aa: CASSGLGSSGETQYF
cdr3_nt: TGTGCCAGCAGTGGTCTCGGGTCTAGCGGGGAGACCCAGTACTTC
clone_size: -
j_call: TRBJ2-5
v_call: TRBV2
d_call: TRBD2

cdr3_aa: CASSLETRNYGYTF
cdr3_nt: TGTGCCAGCAGCTTGGAGACAAGGAACTATGGCTACACCTTC
clone_size: -
j_call: TRBJ1-2
v_call: TRBV5-6
d_call: -

cdr3_aa: CASSQWTGLYGYTF
cdr3_nt: TGTGCCAGCAGCCAATGGACAGGGTTGTATGGCTACACCTTC
clone_size: -
j_call: TRBJ1-2
v_call: TRBV4-2
d_call: TRBD1

cdr3_aa: CASSDRDNSPLHF
cdr3_nt: TGTGCCAGCAGTGACAGGGATAATTCACCCCTCCACTTT
clone_size: few
j_call: TRBJ1-6
v_call: TRBV6-1
d_call: -

cdr3_aa: CASSPYKNTEAFF
cdr3_nt: TGTGCCAGCAGTCCTTACAAGAACACTGAAGCTTTCTTT
clone_size: few
j_call: TRBJ1-1
v_call: TRBV27
d_call: -

cdr3_aa: CASSSQMRSGANVLTF
cdr3_nt: TGTGCCAGCAGTTCACAGATGCGCTCTGGGGCCAACGTCCTGACTTTC
clone_size: few
j_call: TRBJ2-6
v_call: TRBV6-5
d_call: -